A selection of T cell receptor beta chains follows, all from one sample in a study of CD8 T cells in ankylosing spondylitis. TCRdb fed the 5' RACE reads into MiXCR, producing one record per CDR3 protein. The sample holds more than 250,000 distinct CDR3 sequences, under 14% seen once. The specimen sequenced was blood, either unsorted or a sorted T cell fraction (not recorded which). These receptors originate from a female donor with ankylosing spondylitis or in good health (not recorded which). Each CDR3 is given with its conserved first and last residue. Fields, in order: D gene, clone size, J gene, V gene, CDR3 protein, CDR3 DNA. D genes are given only for firm matches. A clone size is listed for some rows: how often the clone was seen (once, few, many), or a class if it is expanded.

d_gene: NA; abundance: many; j_gene: TRBJ2-3; v_gene: TRBV5-1; CDR3aa: CASTLLLTDTQYF; CDR3nt: TGCGCCAGCACCCTCCTCCTAACTGATACGCAGTATTTT
d_gene: TRBD1; abundance: many; j_gene: TRBJ2-1; v_gene: TRBV10-3; CDR3aa: CAISEIWGQITSSYNEQFF; CDR3nt: TGTGCCATCAGTGAGATATGGGGACAGATCACTAGCTCCTACAATGAGCAGTTCTTC
d_gene: NA; abundance: NA; j_gene: TRBJ1-6; v_gene: TRBV20-1; CDR3aa: CSAKYFDNSPLHF; CDR3nt: TGCAGTGCTAAGTACTTCGATAATTCACCCCTCCACTTT
d_gene: NA; abundance: few; j_gene: TRBJ2-2; v_gene: TRBV5-1; CDR3aa: CASSWAGSSTTGELFF; CDR3nt: TGCGCCAGCAGCTGGGCTGGTAGCTCAACCACCGGGGAGCTGTTTTTT
d_gene: NA; abundance: few; j_gene: TRBJ2-5; v_gene: TRBV20-1; CDR3aa: CSAKPSAASQQETQYF; CDR3nt: TGCAGTGCTAAGCCCTCGGCGGCTAGTCAACAAGAGACCCAGTACTTC
d_gene: NA; abundance: many; j_gene: TRBJ2-3; v_gene: TRBV5-1; CDR3aa: CASRFTPRAEDTQYF; CDR3nt: TGCGCCAGCAGGTTTACGCCCCGGGCTGAAGATACGCAGTATTTT
d_gene: NA; abundance: few; j_gene: TRBJ2-2; v_gene: TRBV7-9; CDR3aa: CASSEQETGELFF; CDR3nt: TGTGCCAGCAGCGAGCAGGAGACCGGGGAGCTGTTTTTT
d_gene: TRBD1; abundance: few; j_gene: TRBJ2-7; v_gene: TRBV5-1; CDR3aa: CASSWQGDEQYF; CDR3nt: TGCGCCAGCAGCTGGCAGGGGGACGAGCAGTACTTC
d_gene: NA; abundance: many; j_gene: TRBJ2-2; v_gene: TRBV12-3/TRBV12-4; CDR3aa: CASSLVGGTGELFF; CDR3nt: TGTGCCAGCAGTTTGGTAGGGGGAACCGGGGAGCTGTTTTTT
d_gene: TRBD2; abundance: many; j_gene: TRBJ2-3; v_gene: TRBV12-3/TRBV12-4; CDR3aa: CASSPRELAGAPDTQYF; CDR3nt: TGTGCCAGCAGTCCCCGGGAACTAGCGGGGGCCCCAGATACGCAGTATTTT
d_gene: TRBD1; abundance: many; j_gene: TRBJ2-1; v_gene: TRBV6-1; CDR3aa: CASKFLRTGDFNEQFF; CDR3nt: TGTGCCAGCAAATTCCTGCGGACAGGGGATTTCAATGAGCAGTTCTTC
d_gene: NA; abundance: NA; j_gene: TRBJ2-5; v_gene: TRBV4-1; CDR3aa: CASSHLTGQETQYF; CDR3nt: TGCGCCAGCAGCCACTTGACGGGTCAAGAGACCCAGTACTTC
d_gene: TRBD1; abundance: many; j_gene: TRBJ2-7; v_gene: TRBV7-8; CDR3aa: CASSLDARRQGTSYEQYF; CDR3nt: TGTGCCAGCAGCTTAGATGCAAGGAGACAGGGGACCTCCTACGAGCAGTACTTC
d_gene: NA; abundance: many; j_gene: TRBJ2-1; v_gene: TRBV15; CDR3aa: CATSSGSGSYNEQFF; CDR3nt: TGTGCCACCAGCAGCGGGTCGGGCTCCTACAATGAGCAGTTCTTC
d_gene: NA; abundance: many; j_gene: TRBJ1-2; v_gene: TRBV30; CDR3aa: CASKKERLLLGYTF; CDR3nt: TGTGCCTCTAAAAAGGAACGGCTTCTCTTAGGCTACACCTTC
d_gene: NA; abundance: NA; j_gene: TRBJ2-1; v_gene: TRBV6-6; CDR3aa: CASSYSINEQFF; CDR3nt: TGTGCCAGCAGTTACTCAATCAATGAGCAGTTCTTC
d_gene: TRBD1; abundance: NA; j_gene: TRBJ1-2; v_gene: TRBV20-1; CDR3aa: CSGEPQGAVNGYTF; CDR3nt: TGCAGTGGGGAACCGCAGGGGGCGGTAAACGGCTACACCTTC
d_gene: TRBD1; abundance: NA; j_gene: TRBJ1-6; v_gene: TRBV20-1; CDR3aa: CSAETGETISPLHF; CDR3nt: TGCAGTGCGGAAACAGGGGAGACTATTTCCCCCCTCCACTTT
d_gene: TRBD2; abundance: many; j_gene: TRBJ2-3; v_gene: TRBV5-1; CDR3aa: CASSSGGATDTQYF; CDR3nt: TGCGCCAGCAGCTCGGGGGGGGCCACAGATACGCAGTATTTT
d_gene: NA; abundance: NA; j_gene: TRBJ2-1; v_gene: TRBV7-2; CDR3aa: CASSPGRVGKEQFF; CDR3nt: TGTGCCAGCAGCCCGGGTAGGGTAGGAAAAGAGCAGTTCTTC
d_gene: NA; abundance: few; j_gene: TRBJ2-2; v_gene: TRBV14; CDR3aa: CASRTGGRSTGELFF; CDR3nt: TGTGCCAGCAGAACAGGTGGACGGTCCACCGGGGAGCTGTTTTTT
d_gene: NA; abundance: NA; j_gene: TRBJ2-2; v_gene: TRBV3-1; CDR3aa: CASSTGPGANTGELFF; CDR3nt: TGTGCCAGCAGTACCGGACCTGGCGCGAACACCGGGGAGCTGTTTTTT
d_gene: NA; abundance: NA; j_gene: TRBJ2-1; v_gene: TRBV4-1; CDR3aa: CASSPQVSYNEQFF; CDR3nt: TGCGCCAGCAGCCCCCAGGTGTCCTACAATGAGCAGTTCTTC
d_gene: NA; abundance: NA; j_gene: TRBJ2-2; v_gene: TRBV28; CDR3aa: CASSRTRGNTGELFF; CDR3nt: TGTGCCAGCAGTCGTACCAGGGGGAACACCGGGGAGCTGTTTTTT
d_gene: NA; abundance: NA; j_gene: TRBJ2-7; v_gene: TRBV27; CDR3aa: CASFPGRYSYEQYF; CDR3nt: TGTGCCAGCTTCCCCGGCAGGTACTCCTACGAGCAGTACTTC
d_gene: TRBD1; abundance: many; j_gene: TRBJ1-5; v_gene: TRBV20-1; CDR3aa: CSAGQNSNQPQHF; CDR3nt: TGCAGTGCGGGACAGAATAGCAATCAGCCCCAGCATTTT
d_gene: TRBD1; abundance: many; j_gene: TRBJ2-7; v_gene: TRBV10-3; CDR3aa: CAIRGTVAYEQYF; CDR3nt: TGTGCCATCAGAGGGACAGTTGCCTACGAGCAGTACTTC
d_gene: NA; abundance: many; j_gene: TRBJ1-1; v_gene: TRBV28; CDR3aa: CASSLPRQDTEAFF; CDR3nt: TGTGCCAGCAGTTTACCAAGACAGGACACTGAAGCTTTCTTT
d_gene: NA; abundance: few; j_gene: TRBJ2-4; v_gene: TRBV29-1; CDR3aa: CSVGRDVGSRWF; CDR3nt: TGCAGCGTTGGGCGGGATGTGGGCAGTAGGTGGTTC
d_gene: TRBD1; abundance: many; j_gene: TRBJ2-7; v_gene: TRBV10-3; CDR3aa: CAIPGQGREQYF; CDR3nt: TGTGCCATCCCGGGACAGGGCCGTGAGCAGTACTTC
d_gene: TRBD2; abundance: many; j_gene: TRBJ2-7; v_gene: TRBV20-1; CDR3aa: CSASRRGLAAHEQYF; CDR3nt: TGCAGTGCTAGTCGCAGGGGACTAGCGGCCCACGAGCAGTACTTC
d_gene: NA; abundance: many; j_gene: TRBJ1-4; v_gene: TRBV20-1; CDR3aa: CSATRDSPGKLFF; CDR3nt: TGCAGTGCTACCCGGGACTCCCCGGGAAAACTGTTTTTT
d_gene: NA; abundance: many; j_gene: TRBJ1-1; v_gene: TRBV10-3; CDR3aa: CAISGLGGNTEAFF; CDR3nt: TGTGCCATCAGTGGACTGGGGGGGAACACTGAAGCTTTCTTT
d_gene: NA; abundance: many; j_gene: TRBJ2-5; v_gene: TRBV28; CDR3aa: CASSPTDAWGQETQYF; CDR3nt: TGTGCCAGCAGTCCAACGGACGCTTGGGGTCAAGAGACCCAGTACTTC
d_gene: TRBD1; abundance: NA; j_gene: TRBJ1-2; v_gene: TRBV5-1; CDR3aa: CASSPEQGNGYTF; CDR3nt: TGCGCCAGCAGCCCCGAACAGGGGAACGGCTACACCTTC
d_gene: TRBD2; abundance: many; j_gene: TRBJ2-1; v_gene: TRBV6-2/TRBV6-3; CDR3aa: CASNPAGGYNEQFF; CDR3nt: TGTGCCAGCAATCCAGCGGGAGGGTACAATGAGCAGTTCTTC
d_gene: TRBD1; abundance: many; j_gene: TRBJ1-2; v_gene: TRBV5-1; CDR3aa: CASSYGQGSHYGYTF; CDR3nt: TGCGCCAGCAGCTACGGACAGGGGAGCCACTATGGCTACACCTTC
d_gene: NA; abundance: many; j_gene: TRBJ1-2; v_gene: TRBV7-9; CDR3aa: CASSPGAGRNYGYTF; CDR3nt: TGTGCCAGCAGCCCTGGGGCAGGGAGGAACTATGGCTACACCTTC
d_gene: NA; abundance: few; j_gene: TRBJ2-1; v_gene: TRBV19; CDR3aa: CASSLIAWPQGEQFF; CDR3nt: TGTGCCAGTAGTCTTATAGCCTGGCCGCAGGGTGAGCAGTTCTTC
d_gene: NA; abundance: NA; j_gene: TRBJ1-5; v_gene: TRBV7-2; CDR3aa: CASSLDLVVQPQHF; CDR3nt: TGTGCCAGCAGCTTAGATCTGGTGGTTCAGCCCCAGCATTTT
d_gene: TRBD1; abundance: many; j_gene: TRBJ2-1; v_gene: TRBV5-1; CDR3aa: CASRDRDSSEQFF; CDR3nt: TGCGCCAGCAGGGACAGGGATTCCAGTGAGCAGTTCTTC
d_gene: TRBD1; abundance: many; j_gene: TRBJ2-5; v_gene: TRBV20-1; CDR3aa: CSAGQGRQTQYF; CDR3nt: TGCAGTGCCGGACAGGGTCGACAGACCCAGTACTTC
d_gene: TRBD1; abundance: few; j_gene: TRBJ2-1; v_gene: TRBV7-2; CDR3aa: CASSPTGYEQFF; CDR3nt: TGTGCCAGCAGCCCGACAGGGTATGAGCAGTTCTTC
d_gene: NA; abundance: many; j_gene: TRBJ2-1; v_gene: TRBV4-3; CDR3aa: CASSQVFQGQPNEQFF; CDR3nt: TGCGCCAGCAGCCAAGTTTTTCAGGGCCAGCCAAATGAGCAGTTCTTC
d_gene: TRBD2; abundance: NA; j_gene: TRBJ2-2; v_gene: TRBV27; CDR3aa: CASSPGLAGGTGELFF; CDR3nt: TGTGCCAGCAGTCCAGGACTAGCGGGGGGAACCGGGGAGCTGTTTTTT
d_gene: NA; abundance: many; j_gene: TRBJ1-2; v_gene: TRBV2; CDR3aa: CASSEMADYGYTF; CDR3nt: TGTGCCAGCAGTGAAATGGCAGATTATGGCTACACCTTC
d_gene: NA; abundance: once; j_gene: TRBJ2-1; v_gene: TRBV18; CDR3aa: CASSPPLNNEQFF; CDR3nt: TGTGCCAGCTCACCACCCCTAAACAATGAGCAGTTCTTC
d_gene: NA; abundance: NA; j_gene: TRBJ2-1; v_gene: TRBV19; CDR3aa: CASSMRGEGFNEQFF; CDR3nt: TGTGCCAGTAGTATGAGAGGGGAAGGCTTCAATGAGCAGTTCTTC
d_gene: TRBD1; abundance: few; j_gene: TRBJ2-3; v_gene: TRBV27; CDR3aa: CASSPPDRGRTQYF; CDR3nt: TGTGCCAGCAGCCCACCTGACAGGGGACGTACGCAGTATTTT
d_gene: NA; abundance: many; j_gene: TRBJ2-2; v_gene: TRBV5-1; CDR3aa: CASSPPFGPPQSGGELFF; CDR3nt: TGCGCCAGCAGCCCCCCTTTTGGTCCGCCACAGTCGGGCGGGGAGCTGTTTTTT
d_gene: TRBD2; abundance: many; j_gene: TRBJ2-1; v_gene: TRBV20-1; CDR3aa: CSANPRGVYSNEQFF; CDR3nt: TGCAGTGCCAACCCGCGGGGGGTGTATTCCAATGAGCAGTTCTTC
d_gene: NA; abundance: few; j_gene: TRBJ2-7; v_gene: TRBV6-2/TRBV6-3; CDR3aa: CASSPRRSLYEQYF; CDR3nt: TGTGCCAGCAGCCCCAGAAGGAGTCTCTACGAGCAGTACTTC
d_gene: NA; abundance: NA; j_gene: TRBJ2-4; v_gene: TRBV12-3/TRBV12-4; CDR3aa: CASSHSKAKNIQYF; CDR3nt: TGTGCCAGCAGCCACTCCAAAGCCAAAAACATTCAGTACTTC